Listed below are T cell receptor beta chains from one sample, sequenced in a study of cytomegalovirus exposure and HLA in healthy donors. The method was immunoSEQ multiplex PCR; TCRdb's version includes in-frame clones alone and lacks a portion of them. The sample holds 150,000 or so clones, approximately 80% seen once. The material sequenced was PBMCs. The receptors shown here come from a middle-aged woman in good health and CMV-seropositive. CDR3s include the opening cysteine and the closing phenylalanine or tryptophan. The D gene is left open where the match is weak. A row's size may be missing; if present it is once, few, many or a size class.

TRBD1,TRBV27,NA,TRBJ1-1,CASRDRVSGAEAFF,TGTGCCAGCAGGGACAGGGTCTCAGGCGCTGAAGCTTTCTTT
NA,TRBV7-9,NA,TRBJ2-1,CSSSLISEEQFF,TGTTCCAGCAGCTTAATCTCGGAGGAGCAGTTCTTC
NA,TRBV18,NA,TRBJ2-3,CASSPPSLQDTQYF,TGTGCCAGCTCACCACCGTCCTTACAGGATACGCAGTATTTT
NA,TRBV2,NA,TRBJ2-1,CASSGALRGNEQFF,TGTGCCAGCAGTGGAGCGCTTCGGGGCAATGAGCAGTTCTTC
TRBD1,TRBV6-4,once,TRBJ2-1,CANPGQARNEQFF,TGTGCCAACCCGGGACAGGCGCGCAATGAGCAGTTCTTC
NA,TRBV27,NA,TRBJ1-3,CASSLQSNSGNTIYF,TGTGCCAGCAGTCTACAGTCGAACTCTGGAAACACCATATATTTT
NA,TRBV20-1,NA,TRBJ1-2,CSAPGLYGYTF,TGCAGTGCCCCGGGACTCTATGGCTACACCTTC
TRBD1,TRBV18,NA,TRBJ2-5,CASSRTGGQETQYF,TGTGCCAGCTCACGAACAGGGGGTCAAGAGACCCAGTACTTC
NA,TRBV30,few,TRBJ2-7,CAWTTPFRGRSSYEQYF,TGTGCCTGGACCACCCCGTTCCGGGGGAGGAGCTCCTACGAGCAGTACTTC
NA,TRBV18,NA,TRBJ2-1,CASSPGTSLYYNEQFF,TGTGCCAGCTCACCCGGGACTTCGCTTTACTACAATGAGCAGTTCTTC
TRBD1,TRBV15,few,TRBJ1-5,CATSRVGDRGSYQPQHF,TGTGCCACCAGCAGAGTGGGGGACAGGGGTAGCTATCAGCCCCAGCATTTT
TRBD2,TRBV7-3,NA,TRBJ2-2,CASSSGRDTGELFF,TGTGCCAGCAGTAGCGGGAGGGACACCGGGGAGCTGTTTTTT
NA,TRBV6-1,NA,TRBJ1-1,CASSFGQLGNTEAFF,TGTGCCAGCAGTTTCGGACAGCTCGGAAACACTGAAGCTTTCTTT
NA,TRBV2,NA,TRBJ1-5,CASKTGQGPNQPQHF,TGTGCCAGCAAAACAGGTCAGGGCCCTAATCAGCCCCAGCATTTT